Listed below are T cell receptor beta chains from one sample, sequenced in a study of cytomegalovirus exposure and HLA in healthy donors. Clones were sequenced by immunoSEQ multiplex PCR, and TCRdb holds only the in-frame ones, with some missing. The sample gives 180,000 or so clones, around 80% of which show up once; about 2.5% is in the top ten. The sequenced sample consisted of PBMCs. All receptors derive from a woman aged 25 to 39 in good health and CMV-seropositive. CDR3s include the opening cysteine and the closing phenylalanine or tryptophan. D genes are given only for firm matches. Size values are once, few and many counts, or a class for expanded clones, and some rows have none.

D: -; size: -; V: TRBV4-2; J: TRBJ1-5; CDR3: CASSQELNPAGLQPQHF; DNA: TGTGCCAGCAGCCAAGAACTTAACCCGGCAGGGTTGCAGCCCCAGCATTTT
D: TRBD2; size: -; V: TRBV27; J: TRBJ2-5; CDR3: CASSLASGGELQETQYF; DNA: TGTGCCAGCAGTTTAGCTAGCGGGGGGGAGTTGCAAGAGACCCAGTACTTC
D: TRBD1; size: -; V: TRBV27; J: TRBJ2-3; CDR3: CASSPYWTGGTDTQYF; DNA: TGTGCCAGCAGTCCCTACTGGACAGGGGGCACAGATACGCAGTATTTT
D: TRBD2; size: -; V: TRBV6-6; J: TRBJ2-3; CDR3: CASSYGAGGTDTQYF; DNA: TGTGCCAGCAGTTACGGGGCGGGGGGCACAGATACGCAGTATTTT
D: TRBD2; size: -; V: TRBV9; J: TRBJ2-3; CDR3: CASSPLSSGGTDTQYF; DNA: TGTGCCAGCAGCCCTCTTTCTAGCGGGGGCACAGATACGCAGTATTTT
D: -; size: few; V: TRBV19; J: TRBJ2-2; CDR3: CASWTDRETGELFF; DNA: TGTGCCAGTTGGACCGATCGGGAAACCGGGGAGCTGTTTTTT
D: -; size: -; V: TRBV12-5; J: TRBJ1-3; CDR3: CASRTDGNTIYF; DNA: TGTGCTAGTAGAACAGATGGAAACACCATATATTTT
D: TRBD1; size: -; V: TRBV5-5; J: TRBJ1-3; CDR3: CASSLISGSGGFGNTIYF; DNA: TGTGCCAGCAGCTTAATCTCGGGTTCAGGGGGCTTTGGAAACACCATATATTTT
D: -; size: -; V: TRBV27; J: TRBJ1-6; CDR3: CASSPLQGSYNSPLHF; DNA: TGTGCCAGCAGTCCGCTACAGGGATCCTATAATTCACCCCTCCACTTT
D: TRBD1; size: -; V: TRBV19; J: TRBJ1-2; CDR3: CASSMSATGGGPNYGYTF; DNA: TGTGCCAGTAGTATGTCGGCTACAGGGGGAGGCCCCAACTATGGCTACACCTTC
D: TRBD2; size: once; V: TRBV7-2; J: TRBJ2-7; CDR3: CASSLRLAHEQYF; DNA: TGTGCCAGCAGCCTTCGACTAGCCCACGAGCAGTACTTC
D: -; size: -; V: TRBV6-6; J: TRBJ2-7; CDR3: CASSYSIAAGDYEQYF; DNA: TGTGCCAGCAGTTACTCGATTGCGGCAGGGGACTACGAGCAGTACTTC
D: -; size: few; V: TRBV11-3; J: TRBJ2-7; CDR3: CASSLASGAHEQYF; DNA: TGTGCCAGCAGCTTAGCATCAGGGGCCCACGAGCAGTACTTC
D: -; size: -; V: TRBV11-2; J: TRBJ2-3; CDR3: CASSSRPGGVTDTQYF; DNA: TGTGCCAGCAGCTCCCGGCCTGGAGGGGTAACAGATACGCAGTATTTT
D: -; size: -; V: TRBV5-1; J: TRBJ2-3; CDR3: CASSQQDPRTDTQYF; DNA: TGCGCCAGCAGCCAACAGGATCCCCGCACAGATACGCAGTATTTT
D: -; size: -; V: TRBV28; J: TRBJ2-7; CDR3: CAGGTAYEQYF; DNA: TGTGCCGGGGGGACTGCCTACGAGCAGTACTTC
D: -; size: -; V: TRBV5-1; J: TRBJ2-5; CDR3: CASSPTMETQYF; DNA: TGCGCCAGCAGTCCAACAATGGAGACCCAGTACTTC
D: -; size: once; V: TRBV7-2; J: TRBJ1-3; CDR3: CASSSRGPSGNTIYF; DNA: TGTGCCAGCAGCAGCCGGGGTCCCTCTGGAAACACCATATATTTT
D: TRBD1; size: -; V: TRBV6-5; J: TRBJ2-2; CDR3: CASWTGGPSGELFF; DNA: TGTGCCAGCTGGACAGGGGGGCCCTCCGGGGAGCTGTTTTTT
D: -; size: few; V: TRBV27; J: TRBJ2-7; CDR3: CASSSAQGLPYEQYF; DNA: TGTGCCAGCAGTTCGGCTCAGGGACTCCCCTACGAGCAGTACTTC
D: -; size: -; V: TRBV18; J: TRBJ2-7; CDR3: CASSEGLHLAYEQYF; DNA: TGTGCCAGCTCAGAGGGACTGCACCTAGCCTACGAGCAGTACTTC
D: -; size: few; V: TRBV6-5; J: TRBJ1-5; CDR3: CAPLESGEEPQHF; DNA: TGTGCCCCCCTAGAGTCGGGGGAGGAGCCCCAGCATTTT
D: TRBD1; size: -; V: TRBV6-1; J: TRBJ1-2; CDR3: CASTYRGGMHGYTF; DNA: TGTGCCAGCACTTACAGGGGCGGCATGCATGGCTACACCTTC
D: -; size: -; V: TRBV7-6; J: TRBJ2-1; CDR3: CASSRTGSPYNEQFF; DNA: TGTGCCAGCAGCCGAACAGGGTCACCCTACAATGAGCAGTTCTTC
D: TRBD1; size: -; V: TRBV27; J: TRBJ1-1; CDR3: CASSPDDHRGVRAFF; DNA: TGTGCCAGCAGTCCAGACGACCACAGGGGGGTGAGAGCTTTCTTT
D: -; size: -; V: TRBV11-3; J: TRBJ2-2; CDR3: CASSLVSVAGELFF; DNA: TGTGCCAGCAGCTTAGTCTCCGTCGCCGGGGAGCTGTTTTTT
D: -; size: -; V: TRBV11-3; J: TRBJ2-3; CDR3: CASSPGLLASTDTQYF; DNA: TGTGCCAGCAGCCCGGGCTTGCTAGCGAGCACAGATACGCAGTATTTT
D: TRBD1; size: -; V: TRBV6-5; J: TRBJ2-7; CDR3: CASSRDRDEQYF; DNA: TGTGCCAGCAGTAGAGACAGGGACGAGCAGTACTTC
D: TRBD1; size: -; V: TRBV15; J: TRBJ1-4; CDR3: CATSREDREGEKLFF; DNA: TGTGCCACCAGCAGAGAGGACAGGGAGGGGGAAAAACTGTTTTTT
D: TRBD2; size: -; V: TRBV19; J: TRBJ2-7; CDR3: CASSPSGGAPYEQYF; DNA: TGTGCCAGTAGTCCCTCGGGAGGGGCCCCCTACGAGCAGTACTTC
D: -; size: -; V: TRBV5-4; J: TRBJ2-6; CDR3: CASSSPISTLGANVLTF; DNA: TGTGCCAGCAGCTCCCCAATATCGACTCTGGGGGCCAACGTCCTGACTTTC
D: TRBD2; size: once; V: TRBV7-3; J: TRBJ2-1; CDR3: CASSPGTSGGADSYNEQFF; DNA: TGTGCCAGCAGCCCCGGGACTAGCGGGGGGGCTGACTCCTACAATGAGCAGTTCTTC
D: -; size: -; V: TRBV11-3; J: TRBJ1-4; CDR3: CASSFLQGGKLFF; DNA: TGTGCCAGCAGCTTTTTACAGGGTGGAAAACTGTTTTTT
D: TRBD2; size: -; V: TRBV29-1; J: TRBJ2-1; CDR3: CSVEALGGGSYNEQFF; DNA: TGCAGCGTTGAAGCGCTTGGGGGGGGCTCCTACAATGAGCAGTTCTTC
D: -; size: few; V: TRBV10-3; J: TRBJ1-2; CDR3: CAITEAQGGYGYTF; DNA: TGTGCCATCACCGAAGCACAGGGTGGCTATGGCTACACCTTC
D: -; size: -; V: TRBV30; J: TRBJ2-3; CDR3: CAWNLRSPDTQYF; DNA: TGTGCCTGGAACCTCCGGTCCCCAGATACGCAGTATTTT
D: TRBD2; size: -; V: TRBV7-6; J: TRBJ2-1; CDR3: CASSLVRGGSYNEQFF; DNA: TGTGCCAGCAGCTTAGTGCGGGGGGGGTCCTACAATGAGCAGTTCTTC
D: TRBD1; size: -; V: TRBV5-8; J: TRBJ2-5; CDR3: CASRKQGASETQYF; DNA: TGTGCCAGCAGGAAACAGGGGGCATCGGAGACCCAGTACTTC
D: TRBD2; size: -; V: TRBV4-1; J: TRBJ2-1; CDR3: CASSQDGRTSGPGGNEQFF; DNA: TGCGCCAGCAGCCAAGATGGACGAACTAGCGGGCCGGGGGGCAATGAGCAGTTCTTC
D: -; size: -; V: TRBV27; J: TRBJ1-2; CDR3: CASSGGNYGYTF; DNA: TGTGCTTCCTCGGGGGGAAACTATGGCTACACCTTC
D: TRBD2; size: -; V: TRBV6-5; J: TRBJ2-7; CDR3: CASSGTSGIREQYF; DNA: TGTGCCAGCAGCGGGACTAGCGGGATTCGGGAGCAGTACTTC
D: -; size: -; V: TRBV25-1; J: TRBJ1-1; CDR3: CASSELGQIRAFF; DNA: TGTGCCAGCAGTGAATTGGGACAAATTAGGGCTTTCTTT
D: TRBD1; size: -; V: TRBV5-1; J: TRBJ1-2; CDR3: CASSLDRGNPYGYTF; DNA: TGCGCCAGCAGCTTGGACAGGGGGAATCCCTATGGCTACACCTTC
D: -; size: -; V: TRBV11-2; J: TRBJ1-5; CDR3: CASSLRSGSNQPQHF; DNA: TGTGCCAGCAGCTTAAGGTCAGGGAGCAATCAGCCCCAGCATTTT
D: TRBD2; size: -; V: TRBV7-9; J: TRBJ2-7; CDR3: CASSSSLAGALYEQYF; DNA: TGTGCCAGCAGCTCTTCCTTAGCGGGGGCCCTCTACGAGCAGTACTTC
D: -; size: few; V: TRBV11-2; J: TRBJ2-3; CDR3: CASSSRHADYTQYF; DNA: TGTGCCAGCAGCTCCCGACACGCGGACTATACGCAGTATTTT
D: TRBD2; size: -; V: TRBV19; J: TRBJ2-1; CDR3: CASSIASGGVYEQFF; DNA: TGTGCCAGTAGTATTGCTAGCGGGGGGGTGTATGAGCAGTTCTTC
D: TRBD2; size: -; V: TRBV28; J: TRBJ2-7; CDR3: CASSLLGLGDYEQYF; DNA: TGTGCCAGCAGTTTATTGGGACTAGGGGACTACGAGCAGTACTTC
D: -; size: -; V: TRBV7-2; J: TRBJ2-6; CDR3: CASSFRRGGAVGANGLTF; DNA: TGTGCCAGCAGCTTTCGACGTGGGGGGGCGGTCGGGGCCAACGGCCTGACTTTC
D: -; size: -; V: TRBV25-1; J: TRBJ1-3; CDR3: CASSPQGSGNTIYF; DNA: TGTGCCAGCAGCCCACAGGGCTCTGGAAACACCATATATTTT
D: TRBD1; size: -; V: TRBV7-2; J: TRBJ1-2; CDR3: CASSPGDRDYGYTF; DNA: TGTGCCAGCAGCCCCGGGGACAGGGACTATGGCTACACCTTC
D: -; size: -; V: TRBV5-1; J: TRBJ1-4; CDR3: CASRPGGDEKLFF; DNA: TGCGCCAGCCGACCGGGAGGAGATGAAAAACTGTTTTTT
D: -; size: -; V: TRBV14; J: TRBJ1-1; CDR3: CASSKGGGGLSTEAFF; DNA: TGTGCCAGCAGCAAAGGAGGGGGGGGGCTTAGCACTGAAGCTTTCTTT